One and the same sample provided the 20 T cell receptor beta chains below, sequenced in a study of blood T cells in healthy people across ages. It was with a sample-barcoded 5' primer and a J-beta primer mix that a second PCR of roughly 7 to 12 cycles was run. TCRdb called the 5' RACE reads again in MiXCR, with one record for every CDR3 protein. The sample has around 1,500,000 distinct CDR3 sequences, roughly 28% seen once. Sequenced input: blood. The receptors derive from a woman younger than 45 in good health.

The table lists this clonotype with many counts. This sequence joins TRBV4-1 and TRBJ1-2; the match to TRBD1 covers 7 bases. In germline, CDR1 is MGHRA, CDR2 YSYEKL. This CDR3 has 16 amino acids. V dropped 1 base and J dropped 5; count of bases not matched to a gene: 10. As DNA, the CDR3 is TGCGCCAGCAGCCAAGTCGAGGGGGCGATCCCTTATGGCTACACCTTC. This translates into CASSQVEGAIPYGYTF.

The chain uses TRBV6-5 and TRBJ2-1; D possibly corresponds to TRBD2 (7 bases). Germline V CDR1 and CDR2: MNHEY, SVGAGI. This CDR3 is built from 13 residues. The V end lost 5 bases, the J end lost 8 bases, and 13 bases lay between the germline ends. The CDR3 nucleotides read TGTGCCAGCAGTAGGGGGGGGGGACATGAGCAGTTCTTC. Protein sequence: CASSRGGGHEQFF.

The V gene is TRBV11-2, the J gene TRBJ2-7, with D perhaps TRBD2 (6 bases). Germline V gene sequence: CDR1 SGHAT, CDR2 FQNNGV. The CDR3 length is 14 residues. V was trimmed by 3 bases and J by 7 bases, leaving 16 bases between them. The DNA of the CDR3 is TGTGCCAGCAGCTTCCTAGGGGAGGTTCGGGAGCAGTACTTC. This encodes CASSFLGEVREQYF.

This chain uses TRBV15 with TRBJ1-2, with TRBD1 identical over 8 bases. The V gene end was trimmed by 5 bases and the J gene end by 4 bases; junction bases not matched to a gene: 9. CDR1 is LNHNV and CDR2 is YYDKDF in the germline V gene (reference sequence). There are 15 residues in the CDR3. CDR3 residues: CATSPGGRGLYGYTF. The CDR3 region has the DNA TGTGCCACCAGCCCAGGCGGCAGGGGGCTCTATGGCTACACCTTC.

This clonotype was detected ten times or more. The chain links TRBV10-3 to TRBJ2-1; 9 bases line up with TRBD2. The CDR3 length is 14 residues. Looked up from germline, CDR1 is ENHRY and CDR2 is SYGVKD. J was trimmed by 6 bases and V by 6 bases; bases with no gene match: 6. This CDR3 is CAISTGLAVNEQFF. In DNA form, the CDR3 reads TGTGCCATCAGCACGGGACTAGCAGTCAATGAGCAGTTCTTC.

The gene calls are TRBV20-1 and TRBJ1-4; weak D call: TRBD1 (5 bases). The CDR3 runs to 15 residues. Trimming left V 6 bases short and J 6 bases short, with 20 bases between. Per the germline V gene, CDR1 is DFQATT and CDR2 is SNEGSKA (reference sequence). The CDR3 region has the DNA TGCAGTGCAACAGCTTCCGACAGAGGGCATGAAAAACTGTTTTTT. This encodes CSATASDRGHEKLFF.

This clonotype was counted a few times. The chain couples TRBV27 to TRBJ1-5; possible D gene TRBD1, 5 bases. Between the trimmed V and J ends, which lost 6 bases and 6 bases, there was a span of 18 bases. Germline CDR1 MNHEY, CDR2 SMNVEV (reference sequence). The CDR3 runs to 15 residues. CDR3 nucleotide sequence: TGTGCCAGCAGGTCCACCTCGTCGGGGACTCAGCCCCAGCATTTT. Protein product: CASRSTSSGTQPQHF.

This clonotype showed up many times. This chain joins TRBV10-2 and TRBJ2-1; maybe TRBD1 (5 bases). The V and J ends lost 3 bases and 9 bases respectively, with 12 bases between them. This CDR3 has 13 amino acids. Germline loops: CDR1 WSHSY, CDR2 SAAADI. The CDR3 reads CASSDQQGGEQFF. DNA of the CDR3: TGCGCCAGCAGTGATCAGCAGGGCGGTGAGCAGTTCTTC.

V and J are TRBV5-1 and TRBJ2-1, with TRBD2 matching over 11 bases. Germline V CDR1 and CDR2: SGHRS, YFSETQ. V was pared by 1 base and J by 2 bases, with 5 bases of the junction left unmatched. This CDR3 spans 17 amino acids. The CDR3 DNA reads TGCGCCAGCAGCTTGAACGGACTAGCGGGCCCCTACAATGAGCAGTTCTTC. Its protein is CASSLNGLAGPYNEQFF.

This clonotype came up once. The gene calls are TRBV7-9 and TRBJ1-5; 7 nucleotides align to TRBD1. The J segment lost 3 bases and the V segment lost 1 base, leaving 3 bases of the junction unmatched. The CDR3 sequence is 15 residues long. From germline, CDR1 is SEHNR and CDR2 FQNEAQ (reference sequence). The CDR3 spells CASSLDGQANQPQHF. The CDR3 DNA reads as TGTGCCAGCAGCTTAGATGGACAGGCCAATCAGCCCCAGCATTTT.

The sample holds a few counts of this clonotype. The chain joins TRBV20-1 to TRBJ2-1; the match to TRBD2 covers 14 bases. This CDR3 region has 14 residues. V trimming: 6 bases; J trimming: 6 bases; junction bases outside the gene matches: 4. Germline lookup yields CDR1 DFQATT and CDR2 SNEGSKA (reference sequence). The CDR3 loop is CSAWTSGGPNEQFF. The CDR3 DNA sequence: TGCAGTGCCTGGACTAGCGGGGGGCCCAATGAGCAGTTCTTC.

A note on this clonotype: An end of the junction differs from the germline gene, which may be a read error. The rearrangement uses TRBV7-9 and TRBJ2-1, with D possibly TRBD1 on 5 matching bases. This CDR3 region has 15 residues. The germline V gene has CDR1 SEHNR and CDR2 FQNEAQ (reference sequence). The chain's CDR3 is CVSSFDSNFYNEQFF. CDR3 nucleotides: TGTGTCAGCAGCTTTGACAGTAACTTCTACAATGAGCAGTTCTTC. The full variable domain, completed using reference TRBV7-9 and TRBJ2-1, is DTGVSQNPRHKITKRGQNVTFRCDPISEHNRLYWYRQTLGQGPEFLTYFQNEAQLEKSRLLSDRFSAERPKGSFSTLEIQRTEQGDSAMYLCVSSFDSNFYNEQFFGPGTRLTVL.

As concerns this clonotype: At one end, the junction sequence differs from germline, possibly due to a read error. The CDR3 region is CASSPRAELFF. CDR3 in DNA: TGTGCCAGCAGCCCCAGGGCGGAGCTGTTCTTC. The chain is built from TRBV3-1 and TRBJ2-1; D may be TRBD1 (5 bases). This CDR3 region has 11 residues. Germline V CDR1 and CDR2: LGHDT, YNNKEL (reference sequence).

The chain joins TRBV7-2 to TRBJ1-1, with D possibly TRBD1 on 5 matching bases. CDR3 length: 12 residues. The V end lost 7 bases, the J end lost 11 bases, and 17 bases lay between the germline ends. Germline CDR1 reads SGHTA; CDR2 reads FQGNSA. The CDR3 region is CASTTDPGEAFF. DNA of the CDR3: TGTGCCAGCACCACCGACCCGGGGGAGGCTTTCTTT.

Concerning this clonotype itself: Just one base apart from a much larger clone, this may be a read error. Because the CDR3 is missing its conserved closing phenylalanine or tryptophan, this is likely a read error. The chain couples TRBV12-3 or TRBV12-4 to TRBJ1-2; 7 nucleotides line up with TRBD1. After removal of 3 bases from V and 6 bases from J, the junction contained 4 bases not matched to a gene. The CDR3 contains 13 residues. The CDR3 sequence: CASSLTGSDGYTV. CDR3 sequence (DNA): TGTGCCAGCAGTTTGACAGGGTCGGATGGCTACACCGTC.

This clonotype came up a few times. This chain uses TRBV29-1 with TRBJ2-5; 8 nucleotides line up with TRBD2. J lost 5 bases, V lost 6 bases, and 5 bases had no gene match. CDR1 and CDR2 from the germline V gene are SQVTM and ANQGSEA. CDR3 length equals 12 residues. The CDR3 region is CSVPTSAETQYF. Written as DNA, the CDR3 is TGCAGCGTCCCGACTAGCGCGGAGACCCAGTACTTC.

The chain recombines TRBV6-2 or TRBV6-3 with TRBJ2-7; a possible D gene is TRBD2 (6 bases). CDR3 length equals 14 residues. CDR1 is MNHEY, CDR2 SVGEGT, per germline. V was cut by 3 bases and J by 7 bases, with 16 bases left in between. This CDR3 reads CASSYLAVPGEQYF. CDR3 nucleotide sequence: TGTGCCAGCAGTTATTTAGCGGTGCCGGGAGAGCAGTACTTC.

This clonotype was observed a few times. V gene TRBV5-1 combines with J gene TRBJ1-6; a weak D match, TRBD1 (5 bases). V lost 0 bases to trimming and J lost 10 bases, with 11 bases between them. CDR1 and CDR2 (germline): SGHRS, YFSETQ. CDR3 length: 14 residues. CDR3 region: CASSLGQGESPLHF. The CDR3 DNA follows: TGCGCCAGCAGCTTGGGGCAGGGAGAGTCACCCCTCCACTTT.

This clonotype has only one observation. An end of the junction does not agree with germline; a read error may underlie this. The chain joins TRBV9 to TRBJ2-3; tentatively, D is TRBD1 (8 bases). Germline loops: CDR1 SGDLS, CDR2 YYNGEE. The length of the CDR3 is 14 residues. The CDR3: CASSLRQGRDTPYF. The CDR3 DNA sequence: TGTGCCAGCAGCTTGAGACAGGGGAGGGATACGCCGTATTTT.

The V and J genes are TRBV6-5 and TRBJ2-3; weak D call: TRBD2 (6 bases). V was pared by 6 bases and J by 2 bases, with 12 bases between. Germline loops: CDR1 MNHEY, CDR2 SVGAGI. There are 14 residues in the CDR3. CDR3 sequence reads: CASRGDFSTDTQYF. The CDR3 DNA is TGTGCCAGCAGGGGGGACTTTTCCACAGATACGCAGTATTTT.